Shown below are 8 T cell receptor beta chains from a single sample sequenced in a study of blood T cell repertoires in COVID-19. Profiling relied on immunoSEQ multiplex PCR, and the TCRdb table lists in-frame clones only, not all of them. The data contain approximately 260,000 clones, 80% to 90% of them seen just once; the ten biggest clones take up 3.7%. Sequencing was carried out using peripheral blood. The receptor source for this set is a woman between 40 and 50 years old with acute or convalescent COVID-19.

V is TRBV4-1 and J is TRBJ2-3; the match to TRBD2 covers 12 bases. With 4 bases clipped from V and 5 bases from J, the junction kept 10 bases outside the gene matches. Germline V gene sequence: CDR1 MGHRA, CDR2 YSYEKL. The CDR3 loop spans 17 amino acids. This CDR3 reads CASSLMRASGGVDTQYF. CDR3 coding DNA: TGCGCCAGCAGCCTGATGCGGGCTAGCGGGGGGGTAGATACGCAGTATTTT.

Remarks on this clone: Other DNA sequences in the sample encode the same CDR3. The rearrangement links TRBV11-2 to TRBJ2-5; 16 bases align to TRBD2. CDR3 length equals 17 residues. Germline V gene lookup returns CDR1 SGHAT and CDR2 FQNNGV. Trimming cost V 5 bases and J 4 bases; bases outside gene matches: 7. The CDR3 is CASSPGTSGGVGETQYF. As DNA, the CDR3 is TGTGCCAGCAGCCCCGGGACTAGCGGGGGGGTCGGAGAGACCCAGTACTTC.

V usage is TRBV2 and J usage is TRBJ1-1; 9 bases are shared with TRBD1. From germline, CDR1 is SNHLY and CDR2 FYNNEI. This CDR3 is built from 13 residues. With 4 bases clipped from V and 4 bases from J, the junction kept 1 base outside the gene matches. The CDR3 coding sequence is TGTGCCAGCAGTGTGGGACAGGGCACTGAAGCTTTCTTT. Translating it yields CASSVGQGTEAFF.

The chain has TRBV4-1 and TRBJ2-1, with 8 bases aligning to TRBD2. Germline assignment: CDR1 MGHRA and CDR2 YSYEKL. With V trimmed by 0 bases and J by 2 bases, 6 bases remained unmatched. The CDR3 spans 17 residues. DNA for the CDR3: TGCGCCAGCAGCCAAGATCAAGCGGGGGACACCTACAATGAGCAGTTCTTC. Translated, it gives CASSQDQAGDTYNEQFF.

The genes are TRBV29-1 and TRBJ1-1, with unresolved D. The CDR3 runs to 12 residues. V lost 5 bases to trimming and J lost 4 bases, with 11 bases between them. In germline, CDR1 is SQVTM, CDR2 ANQGSEA. CDR3 amino acids: CSVRGSVTEAFF. CDR3 nucleotides: TGCAGCGTTCGGGGATCGGTCACTGAAGCTTTCTTT.

DNA for the CDR3: TGCGCCAGCAGCCAAGAAGGGGCAGGGGGCTCGGGTCAGCCCCAGCATTTT. It is translated as CASSQEGAGGSGQPQHF. This chain uses TRBV4-1 with TRBJ1-5; 8 bases fit TRBD1. Germline CDR1 reads MGHRA; CDR2 reads YSYEKL. V shed 0 bases, J shed 6 bases, and the junction held 10 bases outside the gene matches. CDR3 length equals 17 residues.

The J gene is TRBJ2-5, the V gene TRBV22-1; the table calls TRBD1, which could not be checked here. TRBV22-1 has pseudogene status. The CDR3 is made up of 16 amino acids. The CDR3 reads CPGRKVQRDSQETQYF. CDR3 bases: TGTCCTGGGAGGAAAGTACAAAGGGACAGCCAAGAGACCCAGTACTTC.

V and J are TRBV19 and TRBJ1-4, with D uncertain. CDR1 is LNHDA and CDR2 is SQIVND in the germline V gene (reference sequence). Trimming pared 3 bases from V and 7 bases from J, leaving 15 bases between. The CDR3 is 15 residues long. In DNA form, the CDR3 reads TGTGCCAGTAGTATTACTGGGCAGCAGACTGAAAAACTGTTTTTT. This codes for CASSITGQQTEKLFF.